This T cell receptor (beta chain) was observed in a study of memory CD4+ T cells and cytomegalovirus serostatus. In the authors' workflow: Out-of-frame sequences were removed, leaving 2 million to 2.5 million distinct TCRbeta sequences. Clones were sequenced by immunoSEQ multiplex PCR, and TCRdb holds only the in-frame ones, with some missing. For V, J and clone size, that table is used; D and trimming come from the DNA. The sample lists 50,000 to 75,000 clones; approximately 78% were seen once. The CDR3 is 17 residues long. CDR1 is MDHEN and CDR2 is SYDVKM in the germline V gene. V lost 6 bases and J lost 0, with 18 bases in between. Single viable CD3+CD4+CD8-CD45RO+ cells were sorted as the memory CD4+ T cells. This clone was detected once.

This sequence joins TRBV28 and TRBJ2-1; a weak D match, TRBD2 (5 bases). Sequenced: memory CD4+ T cells from blood. This receptor was identified in an adult in good health and CMV-seronegative. The CDR3 loop reads CASSHAGSGSSYNEQFF. Here the CDR3 DNA reads TGTGCCAGCAGCCACGCAGGAAGCGGTAGCTCCTACAATGAGCAGTTCTTC.